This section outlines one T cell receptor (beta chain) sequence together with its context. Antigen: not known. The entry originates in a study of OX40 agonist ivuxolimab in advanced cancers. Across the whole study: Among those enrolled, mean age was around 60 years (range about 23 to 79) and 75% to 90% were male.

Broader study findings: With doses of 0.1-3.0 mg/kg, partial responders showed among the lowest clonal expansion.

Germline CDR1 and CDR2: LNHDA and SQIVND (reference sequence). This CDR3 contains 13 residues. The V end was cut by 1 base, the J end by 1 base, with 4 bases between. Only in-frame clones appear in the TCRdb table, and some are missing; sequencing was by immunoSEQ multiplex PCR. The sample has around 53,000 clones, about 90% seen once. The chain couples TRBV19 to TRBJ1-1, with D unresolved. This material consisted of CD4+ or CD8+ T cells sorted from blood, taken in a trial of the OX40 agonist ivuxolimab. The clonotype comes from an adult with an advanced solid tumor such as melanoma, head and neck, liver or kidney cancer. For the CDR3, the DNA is TGTGCCAGTAGTATAGCACGGAACACTGAAGCTTTCTTT. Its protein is CASSIARNTEAFF.